These T cell receptor beta chains were read from a single sample in a study of blood T cells in healthy people across ages. Each CDR3 protein is one row after TCRdb ran MiXCR on the 5' RACE reads. The sample comprises around 500,000 distinct CDR3 sequences, about 28% of which are singletons, and over 3.5% rests with the top ten. The sample was also reused in another study, on T cells of mothers and their children.

The sample was blood. The receptors were gathered from a boy under 10 years old in good health. Each CDR3 is given with its conserved first and last residue. D genes are given only for firm matches. Only some rows state a clone size, as once, few, many or a class for expanded clones.

D: TRBD1; J: TRBJ1-3; V: TRBV6-2/TRBV6-3; size: few; CDR3: CASRRNRGASGNTIYF; DNA: TGTGCCAGCAGAAGGAACAGGGGCGCCTCTGGAAACACCATATATTTT
D: -; J: TRBJ1-2; V: TRBV6-2/TRBV6-3; size: few; CDR3: CASSRTVDYGYTF; DNA: TGTGCCAGCAGTCGGACAGTTGACTATGGCTACACCTTC
D: -; J: TRBJ1-5; V: TRBV28; size: -; CDR3: CASRPGALGNQPQHF; DNA: TGTGCCAGCAGACCGGGGGCCCTCGGTAATCAGCCCCAGCATTTT
D: -; J: TRBJ1-1; V: TRBV29-1; size: -; CDR3: CSIRRDGVNTEAFF; DNA: TGCAGCATACGCCGGGACGGTGTAAACACTGAAGCTTTCTTT
D: -; J: TRBJ2-7; V: TRBV6-2/TRBV6-3; size: -; CDR3: CASSYSNRVPYEQYF; DNA: TGTGCCAGCAGTTACTCGAACAGGGTACCCTACGAGCAGTACTTC
D: TRBD1; J: TRBJ1-1; V: TRBV7-6; size: many; CDR3: CASSFDGQENTEAFF; DNA: TGTGCCAGCAGCTTTGACGGACAGGAGAACACTGAAGCTTTCTTT
D: TRBD2; J: TRBJ2-1; V: TRBV9; size: -; CDR3: CASGRLAGISYNEQFF; DNA: TGTGCCAGCGGCCGACTAGCGGGGATCTCCTACAATGAGCAGTTCTTC
D: TRBD2; J: TRBJ2-2; V: TRBV6-4; size: few; CDR3: CASSRPPGLAAIGELFF; DNA: TGTGCCAGCAGTAGGCCCCCGGGACTAGCGGCAATCGGGGAGCTGTTTTTT
D: TRBD1; J: TRBJ2-7; V: TRBV10-3; size: -; CDR3: CAISESIGTGGPRYEQYF; DNA: TGTGCCATCAGTGAGTCGATCGGGACAGGGGGCCCACGTTACGAGCAGTACTTC
D: -; J: TRBJ2-1; V: TRBV27; size: -; CDR3: CASSGLNDNEQFF; DNA: TGTGCCAGCAGCGGACTGAATGACAATGAGCAGTTCTTC
D: -; J: TRBJ1-2; V: TRBV10-3; size: -; CDR3: CAISANDRFWGATANYGYTF; DNA: TGTGCCATCAGTGCGAACGACCGATTTTGGGGGGCCACCGCCAACTATGGCTACACCTTC
D: TRBD1; J: TRBJ1-1; V: TRBV5-5; size: few; CDR3: CASSSTRQGAGTEAFF; DNA: TGTGCCAGCAGCTCGACCCGACAGGGGGCGGGCACTGAAGCTTTCTTT
D: -; J: TRBJ2-7; V: TRBV12-3/TRBV12-4; size: -; CDR3: CASSSGPGREQYF; DNA: TGTGCCAGCAGCTCCGGACCCGGCAGGGAGCAGTACTTC
D: -; J: TRBJ1-2; V: TRBV4-1; size: few; CDR3: CASSQDVVDGYTF; DNA: TGCGCCAGCAGCCAAGATGTCGTGGATGGCTACACCTTC
D: -; J: TRBJ2-1; V: TRBV9; size: -; CDR3: CASSWGRVGNEQFF; DNA: TGTGCCAGCAGCTGGGGCCGAGTAGGCAATGAGCAGTTCTTC
D: -; J: TRBJ2-3; V: TRBV28; size: -; CDR3: CASSFLGRRGSTDTQYF; DNA: TGTGCCAGCAGTTTTTTGGGGCGGCGCGGTAGCACAGATACGCAGTATTTT
D: -; J: TRBJ2-5; V: TRBV20-1; size: -; CDR3: CSARSGPWETQYF; DNA: TGCAGTGCTAGATCTGGGCCTTGGGAGACCCAGTACTTC
D: TRBD2; J: TRBJ2-5; V: TRBV28; size: few; CDR3: CASSGPFTSGIGETQYF; DNA: TGTGCCAGCAGCGGCCCTTTTACTAGCGGGATAGGGGAGACCCAGTACTTC
D: -; J: TRBJ2-2; V: TRBV7-6; size: -; CDR3: CASSLVQLGELFF; DNA: TGTGCCAGCAGCTTAGTACAGTTAGGGGAGCTGTTTTTT
D: TRBD1; J: TRBJ2-7; V: TRBV29-1; size: -; CDR3: CSVGDSKSYEQYF; DNA: TGCAGCGTTGGGGACAGTAAGTCCTACGAGCAGTACTTC
D: -; J: TRBJ2-1; V: TRBV20-1; size: few; CDR3: CSASPENSYNEQFF; DNA: TGCAGTGCTAGCCCGGAGAACTCCTACAATGAGCAGTTCTTC
D: TRBD2; J: TRBJ2-7; V: TRBV20-1; size: -; CDR3: CSVSGGSTYEQYF; DNA: TGCAGTGTTAGCGGGGGGTCCACCTACGAGCAGTACTTC
D: -; J: TRBJ2-5; V: TRBV9; size: few; CDR3: CASSVALGGAATQYF; DNA: TGTGCCAGCAGCGTCGCGCTGGGGGGGGCGGCGACCCAGTACTTC
D: -; J: TRBJ2-4; V: TRBV20-1; size: few; CDR3: CSARRGSAKNIQYF; DNA: TGCAGTGCTCGGAGGGGGTCGGCCAAAAACATTCAGTACTTC
D: -; J: TRBJ2-1; V: TRBV5-1; size: -; CDR3: CASSSTVRIDEQFF; DNA: TGCGCCAGCAGCTCGACGGTCAGGATAGATGAGCAGTTCTTC
D: -; J: TRBJ2-7; V: TRBV14; size: -; CDR3: CASSQEAGLSYEQYF; DNA: TGTGCCAGCAGCCAAGAGGCCGGCTTATCCTACGAGCAGTACTTC
D: TRBD2; J: TRBJ2-1; V: TRBV7-9; size: -; CDR3: CASSLVNLAGVYEQFF; DNA: TGTGCCAGCAGCTTAGTCAACCTAGCGGGAGTCTATGAGCAGTTCTTC
D: -; J: TRBJ2-1; V: TRBV9; size: -; CDR3: CASSPGDGSRMNEQFF; DNA: TGTGCCAGCAGCCCGGGGGACGGGAGTCGGATGAATGAGCAGTTCTTC
D: -; J: TRBJ1-2; V: TRBV6-5; size: -; CDR3: CASRRGRGNYGYTF; DNA: TGTGCCAGCCGACGCGGGCGCGGAAACTATGGCTACACCTTC
D: TRBD1; J: TRBJ1-4; V: TRBV19; size: few; CDR3: CASSRQGELRTTNEKLFF; DNA: TGTGCCAGTAGTCGACAGGGGGAATTGAGAACAACTAATGAAAAACTGTTTTTT
D: TRBD2; J: TRBJ2-7; V: TRBV18; size: -; CDR3: CASSPGLAGNSYEQYF; DNA: TGTGCCAGCTCACCAGGGCTAGCGGGTAACTCCTACGAGCAGTACTTC
D: TRBD1; J: TRBJ1-1; V: TRBV7-9; size: -; CDR3: CASSLPGQGASGTEAFF; DNA: TGTGCCAGCAGCCTCCCAGGACAGGGGGCGTCGGGCACTGAAGCTTTCTTT
D: -; J: TRBJ1-1; V: TRBV10-2; size: few; CDR3: CASSEPGMNTEAFF; DNA: TGCGCCAGCAGTGAGCCAGGAATGAACACTGAAGCTTTCTTT
D: TRBD2; J: TRBJ2-3; V: TRBV12-3/TRBV12-4; size: few; CDR3: CASSRTSGSTHTQYF; DNA: TGTGCCAGCAGTCGGACTAGCGGGAGCACACATACGCAGTATTTT
D: -; J: TRBJ2-5; V: TRBV10-3; size: few; CDR3: CATMDQETQYF; DNA: TGTGCCACCATGGACCAAGAGACCCAGTACTTC
D: -; J: TRBJ1-4; V: TRBV11-2; size: many; CDR3: CASSFRGADNEKLFF; DNA: TGTGCCAGCAGCTTCCGGGGGGCCGATAATGAAAAACTGTTTTTT
D: TRBD2; J: TRBJ2-3; V: TRBV29-1; size: -; CDR3: CSVPGLARDTQYF; DNA: TGCAGCGTACCCGGACTAGCCCGAGATACGCAGTATTTT
D: -; J: TRBJ2-3; V: TRBV29-1; size: few; CDR3: CSVGVGGSADTQYF; DNA: TGCAGCGTTGGAGTTGGGGGGTCGGCAGATACGCAGTATTTT
D: -; J: TRBJ2-7; V: TRBV18; size: -; CDR3: CASSPQGRSYEQYF; DNA: TGTGCCAGCTCACCGCAGGGTAGGTCCTACGAGCAGTACTTC
D: -; J: TRBJ1-1; V: TRBV7-2; size: -; CDR3: CASSPLGGPLNTEAFF; DNA: TGTGCCAGCAGCCCTCTGGGGGGGCCCCTGAACACTGAAGCTTTCTTT
D: -; J: TRBJ2-3; V: TRBV9; size: -; CDR3: CASSVAEGTDTQYF; DNA: TGTGCCAGCAGCGTAGCGGAGGGCACAGATACGCAGTATTTT
D: TRBD2; J: TRBJ2-1; V: TRBV12-5; size: few; CDR3: CASGLVSGRGPNNEQFF; DNA: TGTGCTAGTGGTTTGGTTTCGGGGAGGGGTCCCAACAATGAGCAGTTCTTC
D: TRBD1; J: TRBJ1-4; V: TRBV30; size: few; CDR3: CTWSGSQGATNEKLFF; DNA: TGTACCTGGAGTGGGTCCCAGGGGGCCACTAATGAAAAACTGTTTTTT
D: TRBD2; J: TRBJ2-7; V: TRBV20-1; size: few; CDR3: CSALTSGRDYEQYF; DNA: TGCAGTGCACTTACTAGCGGGAGGGACTACGAGCAGTACTTC
D: -; J: TRBJ2-7; V: TRBV3-1; size: -; CDR3: CASSPNGLIFEQYF; DNA: TGTGCCAGCAGCCCTAACGGACTTATATTCGAGCAGTACTTC
D: -; J: TRBJ2-5; V: TRBV10-3; size: few; CDR3: CAISEIREETQYF; DNA: TGTGCCATCAGTGAGATAAGGGAGGAGACCCAGTACTTC